Below are 24 T cell receptor beta chains sequenced from a single sample in a study of T cell repertoires in cytomegalovirus infection. TCRdb processed the reads anew with MiXCR; each CDR3 protein has one entry. The data contain some 230,000 distinct CDR3 sequences, roughly 22% of them singletons. Specimen: CD8+ T cells from PBMCs. The receptors stem from a human donor in good health (CMV status not recorded). Some clones in this sample may be carry-over from other donors' samples.

A remark on this clonotype: A read error may be the cause here, since a much bigger clone is one base away. The chain employs TRBV6-1 and TRBJ2-2; D may be TRBD1 or TRBD2 (5 bases each). The CDR3 loop spans 14 amino acids. Per germline, CDR1 MNHNS and CDR2 SASEGT. The CDR3 spells CASSSHTGSGALFF. CDR3 DNA: TGTGCCAGCAGTTCGCACACGGGTTCCGGGGCGCTGTTTTTT.

This clonotype has only a few counts. The rearrangement uses TRBV5-1 and TRBJ2-7, with a weak D call TRBD2 (6 bases). The V end was cut by 5 bases, the J end by 6 bases, with 15 bases between. The germline gives CDR1 SGHRS, CDR2 YFSETQ. The CDR3 consists of 13 residues. As DNA, the CDR3 is TGCGCCAGCAGTCAAGGAGGGAGCGGCGAGCAGTACTTC. It yields the protein CASSQGGSGEQYF.

In regard to this clonotype: This may stem from a read error, because a much larger clone lies one nucleotide away. The chain uses TRBV28 and TRBJ2-1; TRBD2 aligns across 8 bases. Germline assignment: CDR1 MDHEN and CDR2 SYDVKM. Germline trimming cut 4 bases from V and 3 bases from J; bases unmatched to any gene: 2. The CDR3 covers 14 residues. Here the CDR3 reads CASSSAGDYNEQFF. CDR3 nucleotide sequence: TGTGCCAGCAGTTCAGCGGGGGACTACAATGAGCAGTTCTTC.

The rearrangement uses TRBV27 and TRBJ2-7; no clear D. This CDR3 is built from 13 residues. V was clipped by 3 bases and J by 4 bases, with 10 bases between them. Germline loops: CDR1 MNHEY, CDR2 SMNVEV (reference sequence). Here the CDR3 DNA reads TGTGCCAGCAGTTTCCGGTACGGTTACGAGCAGTACTTC. It encodes CASSFRYGYEQYF.

This clonotype came up many times. The V and J genes are TRBV6-5 and TRBJ2-3; maybe TRBD2 (5 bases). There are 13 residues in the CDR3. The germline gives CDR1 MNHEY, CDR2 SVGAGI. The ends were cut back, 2 bases at V and 6 bases at J, with 9 bases in the middle. As DNA, the CDR3 is TGTGCCAGCAGTTACCGATCTAGCGATACGCAGTATTTT. Translation gives CASSYRSSDTQYF.

The chain joins TRBV12-3 or TRBV12-4 to TRBJ2-1; D is uncertain. With 3 bases removed from V and 9 bases from J, the gap between germline ends came to 12 bases. This CDR3 contains 13 residues. Here the CDR3 reads CASSFFAPSEQFF. The CDR3 DNA reads TGTGCCAGCAGTTTTTTCGCCCCCAGTGAGCAGTTCTTC.

Ten or more counts support this clonotype. The rearrangement uses TRBV4-1 and TRBJ2-1, with D possibly matching TRBD1 (6 bases). Looked up from germline, CDR1 is MGHRA and CDR2 is YSYEKL. CDR3 length: 14 amino acids. V was cut by 4 bases and J by 8 bases, with 15 bases left in between. CDR3 sequence reads: CASSRSPGAHEQFF. The CDR3 DNA is TGCGCCAGCAGCCGATCCCCAGGGGCCCATGAGCAGTTCTTC.

The genes are TRBV2 and TRBJ1-1, with no clear D. Trimming shortened V by 3 bases and J by 6 bases, and 8 bases separated the two germline ends. Germline CDR1 SNHLY, CDR2 FYNNEI. The CDR3 contains 12 residues. CDR3 nucleotides: TGTGCCAGCAGTGATAGGCCGCCTGAAGCTTTCTTT. Translation gives CASSDRPPEAFF.

Many counts were recorded for this clonotype. The V gene is TRBV6-2 or TRBV6-3, the J gene TRBJ2-2; unclear D gene. The germline V and J ends were trimmed by 4 bases and 0 bases, with 9 bases remaining between them. Germline CDR1 and CDR2: MNHEY and SVGEGT. This CDR3 is 15 amino acids long. The DNA of the CDR3 is TGTGCCAGCAGTTCCCACCATACGAACACCGGGGAGCTGTTTTTT. This sequence encodes CASSSHHTNTGELFF.

The CDR3 bases are TGTGCCAGCAGGGGGCGTCGACTAGCACAAGAGACCCAGTACTTC. Protein product: CASRGRRLAQETQYF. The chain combines TRBV2 with TRBJ2-5; 7 bases align to TRBD2. CDR1 SNHLY and CDR2 FYNNEI come from the germline V gene. The CDR3 has 15 residues. The ends lost 6 bases at V and 2 bases at J; junction bases unmatched: 9.

J is TRBJ2-2 and V is TRBV27, with TRBD2 matching 7 bases. CDR1 is MNHEY and CDR2 is SMNVEV in the germline V gene (reference sequence). The CDR3 extends over 18 amino acids. The junction had 18 bases not matched to a gene; V was cut back by 5 bases and J by 6 bases. CDR3 coding DNA: TGTGCCAGCAGTCTAAATGGGGGGGGGACCTATAACCCCGGGGAGCTGTTTTTT. Translated, it gives CASSLNGGGTYNPGELFF.

This clonotype occurred a few times. The rearrangement links TRBV19 to TRBJ1-1, with 9 bases lining up with TRBD1. Germline-derived CDR1 and CDR2 are LNHDA and SQIVND (reference sequence). The CDR3 is 17 residues long. V dropped 1 base and J dropped 3; count of bases not matched to a gene: 9. This CDR3 is CASSIGWGQGPDTEAFF. The CDR3 nucleotides are TGTGCCAGTAGTATAGGATGGGGACAGGGACCGGACACTGAAGCTTTCTTT.

This clonotype turned up a few times. This chain joins TRBV7-9 and TRBJ2-7; tentative D call: TRBD2 (5 bases). The germline gives CDR1 SEHNR, CDR2 FQNEAQ (reference sequence). This CDR3 spans 15 amino acids. V was pared by 3 bases and J by 0 bases, with 12 bases between. The CDR3 reads CASSFTRISSYEQYF. The CDR3 nucleotides read TGTGCCAGCAGCTTTACTAGAATTAGCTCCTACGAGCAGTACTTC.

The rearrangement links TRBV28 to TRBJ2-5; D gene uncertain. Per germline, CDR1 MDHEN and CDR2 SYDVKM. V was clipped by 2 bases and J by 5 bases, with 12 bases between them. CDR3 length: 14 amino acids. The CDR3 reads CASSLGLVDETQYF. The CDR3, as DNA: TGTGCCAGCAGTTTAGGGCTAGTGGATGAGACCCAGTACTTC. The complete variable domain, with remaining parts taken from reference TRBV28 and TRBJ2-5, reads DVKVTQSSRYLVKRTGEKVFLECVQDMDHENMFWYRQDPGLGLRLIYFSYDVKMKEKGDIPEGYSVSREKKERFSLILESASTNQTSMYLCASSLGLVDETQYFGPGTRLLVL.

In this sample, this clonotype turned up a few times. The chain has TRBV28 and TRBJ2-3; 8 bases are shared with TRBD1. Germline V lookup: CDR1 MDHEN, CDR2 SYDVKM. J was trimmed by 1 base and V by 6 bases; bases with no gene match: 15. CDR3 size: 18 residues. CDR3 sequence: CASSSALIGGQGTDTQYF. The CDR3 DNA is TGTGCCAGCAGCTCTGCTCTCATTGGGGGACAGGGCACAGATACGCAGTATTTT.

The rearrangement joins TRBV25-1 to TRBJ1-5; D ambiguous. CDR3 length equals 13 residues. Per germline, CDR1 MGHDK and CDR2 SYGVNS. Trimming removed 1 base from V and 3 bases from J, with 4 bases in between. The CDR3 spells CASSESANQPQHF. The CDR3 nucleotides read TGTGCCAGCAGTGAATCGGCCAATCAGCCCCAGCATTTT.

The chain combines TRBV7-9 with TRBJ1-4, with 8 bases fitting TRBD1. V lost 5 bases, J lost 4 bases, and 6 bases stayed unmatched. Germline-derived CDR1 and CDR2 are SEHNR and FQNEAQ (reference sequence). The CDR3 spans 15 residues. In DNA form, the CDR3 reads TGTGCCAGCAGCCCGGGGACAGGCCTTAATGAAAAACTGTTTTTT. This gives the protein CASSPGTGLNEKLFF.

This chain connects TRBV7-6 to TRBJ2-7; 16 bases align to TRBD2. The germline V gene has CDR1 SGHVS and CDR2 FNYEAQ. The V segment lost 5 bases and the J segment 3 bases; nucleotides outside the gene matches: 10. The CDR3 spans 18 residues. CDR3 amino acids: CASSRGLAGGFSLYEQYF. Written as DNA, the CDR3 is TGTGCCAGCAGCCGGGGACTAGCGGGGGGGTTCTCTCTCTACGAGCAGTACTTC.

Only a few counts were recorded for this clonotype. The V and J genes are TRBV20-1 and TRBJ1-1; no reliable D call. CDR1 is DFQATT and CDR2 is SNEGSKA in the germline V gene (reference sequence). V lost 3 bases and J 10 bases, leaving 12 bases between the germline ends. This CDR3 region has 11 residues. The CDR3 nucleotides are TGCAGTGCTAGGTATTCCGACCCAGCTTTCTTT. Its protein product is CSARYSDPAFF.

This clonotype was recorded many times. This sequence joins TRBV7-2 and TRBJ2-6; 12 nucleotides align to TRBD1. The V gene end was trimmed by 2 bases and the J gene end by 3 bases; junction bases not matched to a gene: 8. Germline V lookup: CDR1 SGHTA, CDR2 FQGNSA. This CDR3 has 19 residues. The CDR3 DNA reads TGTGCCAGCAGCTTAACATTCCGGGACAGGGGGCGTGGGGCCAACGTCCTGACTTTC. It codes for CASSLTFRDRGRGANVLTF.

This chain uses TRBV4-1 with TRBJ1-1; TRBD1 matches at 9 bases. Germline V gives CDR1 MGHRA, CDR2 YSYEKL. Trimming took 1 base from V and 0 from J; bases not matched to a gene: 12. This CDR3 contains 19 residues. The CDR3 spells CASSQVIPPGQGLNTEAFF. Written as DNA, the CDR3 is TGCGCCAGCAGCCAAGTCATACCGCCGGGACAGGGACTGAACACTGAAGCTTTCTTT.

With respect to this clonotype: A single base separates this from a much larger clone, so it may be a read error. CDR3 in amino acids: CSARGPRSGNTIYF. CDR3 DNA: TGCAGTGCTAGAGGGCCACGCTCTGGAAACACCATATATTTT. The chain couples TRBV20-1 to TRBJ1-3; D unresolved. Germline CDR1 and CDR2: DFQATT and SNEGSKA (reference sequence). V lost 1 base to trimming and J lost 0 bases, with 7 bases between them. The CDR3 runs 14 residues.

The CDR3 spells CSVGGVGMGYEQYF. CDR3 in DNA: TGCAGCGTTGGAGGGGTTGGTATGGGCTACGAGCAGTACTTC. V and J are TRBV29-1 and TRBJ2-7, with D possibly being TRBD1 or TRBD2 (5 bases each). Per germline, CDR1 SQVTM and CDR2 ANQGSEA. The CDR3 loop spans 14 amino acids. Deletions cut 4 bases from V and 3 bases from J, with 16 bases between.

This clonotype has only a few counts. The chain has TRBV6-5 and TRBJ1-1; D unclear. This CDR3 is 14 amino acids long. The V end lost 0 bases, the J end lost 6 bases, and 11 bases lay between the germline ends. Germline V gives CDR1 MNHEY, CDR2 SVGAGI. The CDR3 nucleotides are TGTGCCAGCAGTTACTCGATTAAATTCCCTGAAGCTTTCTTT. It specifies CASSYSIKFPEAFF.